This T cell receptor (beta chain) appears in the sequencing data of a study of sequential checkpoint blockade in melanoma. The V gene's germline CDR1 is MGHRA and CDR2 YSYEKL. This CDR3 contains 14 residues. Indicated treatment: randomized to nivolumab then ipilimumab (arm A) or the reverse (arm B). DNA-damaging chemotherapy had not been given to any patient beforehand. Data came from immunoSEQ multiplex PCR; TCRdb stores just in-frame clones and leaves some out. The sample has some 35,000 clones; 70% to 90% are singletons. On this clone itself: One end of the junction fails to match germline, which may point to a read error.

The chain employs TRBV4-1 and TRBJ1-1; TRBD1 matches at 8 bases. Here the sequenced sample was CD8+ T cells sorted from blood (inferred from file names), taken from a patient given nivolumab and ipilimumab in sequence. The source of this sequence is a human donor with melanoma. The CDR3 bases are TGCGCCAGCAGCCAAGGACAGGGGAACACTGAAGTTTTCTTT. Protein sequence: CASSQGQGNTEVFF.